One and the same sample provided the 21 T cell receptor beta chains below, sequenced in a study of cytomegalovirus exposure and HLA in healthy donors. The assay was immunoSEQ multiplex PCR, and TCRdb's table has in-frame clones only and misses some. The sample shows around 250,000 clones, 90% of them seen only once. The sequenced material came from PBMCs. The source is a woman aged 18-29 years in good health and CMV-seronegative.

The chain is built from TRBV27 and TRBJ2-3; possible D gene TRBD2, 7 bases. The V end was cut by 4 bases, the J end by 0 bases, with 23 bases between. The CDR3 spans 19 residues. Germline V gene lookup returns CDR1 MNHEY and CDR2 SMNVEV (reference sequence). In DNA form, the CDR3 reads TGTGCCAGCAGTTCCCTGATGTGGGGGGGGCATGGAAGCACAGATACGCAGTATTTT. Translated, it gives CASSSLMWGGHGSTDTQYF.

The gene calls are TRBV2 and TRBJ2-1; TRBD1 agrees at 7 bases. The CDR3 is 13 residues long. Germline V gives CDR1 SNHLY, CDR2 FYNNEI. V shed 7 bases, J shed 6 bases, and the junction held 6 bases outside the gene matches. The CDR3 is CASNTGVSNEQFF. The CDR3 DNA sequence: TGTGCCAGCAATACAGGGGTTAGCAATGAGCAGTTCTTC. Complete variable domain (other parts from reference TRBV2 and TRBJ2-1): EPEVTQTPSHQVTQMGQEVILRCVPISNHLYFYWYRQILGQKVEFLVSFYNNEISEKSEIFDDQFSVERPDGSNFTLKIRSTKLEDSAMYFCASNTGVSNEQFFGPGTRLTVL.

The J gene is TRBJ2-5, the V gene TRBV2; TRBD1 matches at 9 bases. This CDR3 is 15 amino acids long. Germline loops: CDR1 SNHLY, CDR2 FYNNEI. The J segment lost 5 bases and the V segment lost 5 bases, leaving 9 bases of the junction unmatched. The CDR3 DNA reads TGTGCCAGCAGTCCTCGGGACAGGGATTTTGAGACCCAGTACTTC. Translated, it gives CASSPRDRDFETQYF.

The V gene is TRBV19, the J gene TRBJ1-5; 9 bases fit TRBD1. In germline, CDR1 is LNHDA, CDR2 SQIVND (reference sequence). The CDR3 extends over 15 amino acids. V was clipped by 9 bases and J by 0 bases; unmatched bases: 6. The CDR3 protein is CASAGTGTSNQPQHF. The CDR3 bases are TGTGCCAGCGCCGGGACAGGGACTAGCAATCAGCCCCAGCATTTT.

CDR3 residues: CASSELPPLHF. CDR3 nucleotides: TGTGCCAGCAGTGAACTTCCACCCCTCCACTTT. This chain uses TRBV6-1 with TRBJ1-6; D is unclear. V dropped 2 bases and J dropped 11 bases, with 4 bases sitting between them. The CDR3 loop spans 11 amino acids. Germline V CDR1 and CDR2: MNHNS, SASEGT.

V is TRBV6-6 and J is TRBJ2-3; TRBD2 aligns across 8 bases. The ends lost 6 bases at V and 5 bases at J; junction bases unmatched: 13. This CDR3 region has 16 residues. CDR1 is MNHNY, CDR2 SVGAGI, per germline (reference sequence). CDR3 sequence: CASRALGGGLRDTQYF. In nucleotides, the CDR3 is TGTGCCAGCAGGGCCCTTGGCGGGGGGTTGAGAGATACGCAGTATTTT.

J is TRBJ2-7 and V is TRBV13; tentative D call: TRBD1 (6 bases). The germline V gene has CDR1 PRHDT and CDR2 FYEKMQ (reference sequence). This CDR3 is built from 12 residues. With 5 bases removed from V and 1 base from J, the gap between germline ends came to 6 bases. The CDR3, as DNA: TGTGCCAGCAGCACAGGGTCCTACGAGCAGTACGTC. It yields the protein CASSTGSYEQYV.

This chain's CDR3 is CATRAIERDYGYTF. The CDR3 DNA follows: TGTGCCACCCGCGCGATCGAGAGGGACTATGGCTACACCTTC. The V call is TRBV7-2, the J call TRBJ1-2; D is ambiguous. V was pared by 10 bases and J by 3 bases, with 18 bases between. Germline assignment: CDR1 SGHTA and CDR2 FQGNSA. The CDR3 length is 14 residues.

This rearrangement joins TRBV6-5 to TRBJ2-4; tentative D call: TRBD2 (6 bases). V shed 6 bases and J shed 4 bases, with 13 bases lying between them. CDR1 is MNHEY and CDR2 is SVGAGI in the germline V gene. The CDR3 totals 14 residues. The CDR3 sequence: CASRDTGVKNIQYF. CDR3 nucleotides: TGTGCCAGCAGAGATACGGGGGTTAAAAACATTCAGTACTTC.

The CDR3 spells CASSPEGSHEQFF. CDR3 nucleotides: TGTGCCAGCAGCCCGGAGGGGAGTCATGAGCAGTTCTTC. This chain connects TRBV5-6 to TRBJ2-1, with a possible D match to TRBD2 (6 bases). Trimming cost V 4 bases and J 8 bases, with 13 bases left between them. The CDR3 has 13 residues. The germline V gene has CDR1 SGHDT and CDR2 YYEEEE.

The chain joins TRBV4-1 to TRBJ1-4; 10 nucleotides line up with TRBD1. Germline CDR1 and CDR2: MGHRA and YSYEKL. The J segment lost 7 bases and the V segment lost 2 bases, leaving 4 bases of the junction unmatched. The CDR3 has 15 amino acids. The CDR3 DNA reads as TGCGCCAGCAGCCAATCCGGGACAGGGGCTGAAAAACTGTTTTTT. This gives the protein CASSQSGTGAEKLFF.

V gene TRBV10-3 combines with J gene TRBJ2-1; 9 bases are shared with TRBD2. The J segment lost 15 bases and the V segment lost 0 bases, leaving 12 bases of the junction unmatched. The CDR3 totals 15 residues. Germline CDR1 is ENHRY and CDR2 is SYGVKD. In DNA form, the CDR3 reads TGTGCCATCAGTGAGTCTGGCGGGGGGGCTAACCGTCGGTTCTTC. This gives the protein CAISESGGGANRRFF.

V is TRBV7-9 and J is TRBJ2-5; 10 bases fit TRBD2. Germline CDR1 reads SEHNR; CDR2 reads FQNEAQ (reference sequence). The CDR3 sequence is 17 residues long. V dropped 5 bases and J dropped 4; count of bases not matched to a gene: 13. This CDR3 is CASSPPGSSGGAETQYF. The CDR3 coding sequence is TGTGCCAGCAGCCCGCCGGGATCTAGCGGGGGCGCAGAGACCCAGTACTTC.

This clone showed up just once. The V call is TRBV5-1, the J call TRBJ2-7; TRBD2 aligns across 7 bases. The CDR3 is made up of 14 amino acids. Trimming took 0 bases from V and 7 from J; bases not matched to a gene: 7. Germline CDR1 reads SGHRS; CDR2 reads YFSETQ. CDR3 protein: CASSLGEGAGEQYF. As DNA, the CDR3 is TGCGCCAGCAGCTTGGGGGAGGGAGCCGGAGAGCAGTACTTC.

The rearrangement links TRBV4-1 to TRBJ1-1, with unresolved D. This CDR3 comprises 15 residues. Per the germline V gene, CDR1 is MGHRA and CDR2 is YSYEKL. V was pared by 4 bases and J by 0 bases, with 12 bases between. CDR3 sequence: CASSPAGLVNTEAFF. The CDR3, as DNA: TGCGCCAGCAGCCCAGCCGGACTGGTGAACACTGAAGCTTTCTTT.

This chain connects TRBV6-5 to TRBJ1-1; 9 nucleotides agree with TRBD1. Trimming at V came to 5 bases and at J to 4 bases, leaving 5 bases not matched to a gene. Germline loops: CDR1 MNHEY, CDR2 SVGAGI. This CDR3 is 14 amino acids long. The CDR3 protein is CASSTRTGATEAFF. The CDR3 DNA reads as TGTGCCAGCAGTACCCGGACAGGGGCCACTGAAGCTTTCTTT.

The chain recombines TRBV2 with TRBJ1-1, with no clear D. Trimming took 4 bases from V and 5 from J, leaving 14 bases between them. Germline CDR1 SNHLY, CDR2 FYNNEI. The CDR3 is 14 amino acids. The DNA for the CDR3 is TGTGCCAGCAGTGTGCTTGGGAGGGATACTGAAGCTTTCTTT. Its protein is CASSVLGRDTEAFF.

Only one count was recorded for this clone. The DNA of the CDR3 is TGTGCCAGCGGCCCCGGGGGGCGGGCAGATACGCAGTATTTT. This gives the protein CASGPGGRADTQYF. The chain combines TRBV27 with TRBJ2-3; tentative D call: TRBD2 (7 bases). The CDR3 has 14 amino acids. V lost 8 bases and J 4 bases, leaving 16 bases between the germline ends. Germline CDR1 and CDR2: MNHEY and SMNVEV (reference sequence).

V usage is TRBV6-1 and J usage is TRBJ1-1, with a weak D call TRBD1 (5 bases). The CDR3 sequence is 15 residues long. The V gene lost 3 bases and the J gene lost 0 bases, with 11 bases spanning the gap. Germline V CDR1 and CDR2: MNHNS, SASEGT. CDR3 in amino acids: CASSDPAGVNTEAFF. The CDR3 DNA sequence: TGTGCCAGCAGTGATCCCGCGGGGGTGAACACTGAAGCTTTCTTT.

V usage is TRBV5-6 and J usage is TRBJ2-3; D is perhaps TRBD2 (6 bases). Germline assignment: CDR1 SGHDT and CDR2 YYEEEE. The CDR3 totals 13 residues. V lost 4 bases, J lost 4 bases, and 10 bases lay in between. The CDR3 DNA follows: TGTGCCAGCAGCCAGAGACTAGCAGATACGCAGTATTTT. The encoded protein is CASSQRLADTQYF. The variable domain in full, with the rest retrieved from reference TRBV5-6 and TRBJ2-3, is DAGVTQSPTHLIKTRGQQVTLRCSPKSGHDTVSWYQQALGQGPQFIFQYYEEEERQRGNFPDRFSGHQFPNYSSELNVNALLLGDSALYLCASSQRLADTQYFGPGTRLTVL.

The chain links TRBV29-1 to TRBJ1-1; 7 bases match TRBD1. Germline assignment: CDR1 SQVTM and CDR2 ANQGSEA. V shed 5 bases and J 3 bases; nucleotides not matched to a gene: 12. The CDR3 runs 15 residues. The CDR3 region is CSVHEQGQGDTEAFF. CDR3 nucleotides: TGCAGCGTTCACGAACAGGGGCAGGGCGACACTGAAGCTTTCTTT. The complete variable domain, with remaining parts taken from reference TRBV29-1 and TRBJ1-1, reads SAVISQKPSRDICQRGTSLTIQCQVDSQVTMMFWYRQQPGQSLTLIATANQGSEATYESGFVIDKFPISRPNLTFSTLTVSNMSPEDSSIYLCSVHEQGQGDTEAFFGQGTRLTVV.